The source of this TCR beta chain is a study of monozygotic twins with inflammatory bowel disease. The CDR3 is 13 amino acids. Germline lookup yields CDR1 DFQATT and CDR2 SNEGSKA (reference sequence). For both chains, the TCRalpha and TCRbeta cDNA went through two nested PCRs of approximately 16 and 10 cycles. Reprocessing the 5' RACE reads, TCRdb reports a single entry for every CDR3 protein and omits DNA. This sample contains approximately 390,000 distinct CDR3 sequences. Overall study results and limits: The authors found no support for a single strong IBD-associated signal or clonotype.

A word on this clonotype: Its cognate antigen is unknown.

This TCR was recovered from a human donor with ulcerative colitis or Crohn's disease, or a healthy co-twin of an affected twin (not recorded which). This chain links TRBV20-1 with TRBJ2-7; as DNA is missing, the TRBD1 call by TCRdb cannot be tested. Sequences were obtained from blood. CDR3 residues: CSARGTATYEQYF.